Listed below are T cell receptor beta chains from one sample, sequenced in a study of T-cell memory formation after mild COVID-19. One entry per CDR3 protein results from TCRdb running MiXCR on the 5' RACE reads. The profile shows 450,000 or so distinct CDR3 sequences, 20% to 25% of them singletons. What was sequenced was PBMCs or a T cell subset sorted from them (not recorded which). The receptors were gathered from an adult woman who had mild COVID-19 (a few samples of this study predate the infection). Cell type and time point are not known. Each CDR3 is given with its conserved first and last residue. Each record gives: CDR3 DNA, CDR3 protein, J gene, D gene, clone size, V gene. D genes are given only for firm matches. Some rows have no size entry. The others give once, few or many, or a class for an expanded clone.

DNA: TGTGCCTGGAGTGTACCAGCAGGGCCCTACGAGCAGTACTTC
CDR3: CAWSVPAGPYEQYF
J: TRBJ2-7
D: NA
size: NA
V: TRBV30

DNA: TGTGCCACCAGTGATTTCGGTACAGTTGAAGAGACCCAGTACTTC
CDR3: CATSDFGTVEETQYF
J: TRBJ2-5
D: NA
size: NA
V: TRBV24-1

DNA: TGTGCCAGCTCGACCTCCCGGGCAGGGGAAAACATTCAGTACTTC
CDR3: CASSTSRAGENIQYF
J: TRBJ2-4
D: NA
size: NA
V: TRBV18

DNA: TGTGCCTGGAGAGACATGGGGTCCTACGAGCAGTACTTC
CDR3: CAWRDMGSYEQYF
J: TRBJ2-7
D: NA
size: NA
V: TRBV30

DNA: TGTGCCAGCAGTTTAGAAGGTCGTGGGGGGAATGAGCAGTTCTTC
CDR3: CASSLEGRGGNEQFF
J: TRBJ2-1
D: NA
size: NA
V: TRBV12-3/TRBV12-4

DNA: TGTGCCACCAGTGACGGCAGGGTAGCGGGGACAGATACGCAGTATTTT
CDR3: CATSDGRVAGTDTQYF
J: TRBJ2-3
D: TRBD2
size: NA
V: TRBV24-1

DNA: TGTGCCAGCAGTTACTCGATGCAAGGGAAGGGGTCTGGGGCCAACGTCCTGACTTTC
CDR3: CASSYSMQGKGSGANVLTF
J: TRBJ2-6
D: NA
size: few
V: TRBV6-5

DNA: TGTGCCAGCAGCACAGGGGGCACGGGTCAGCCCCAGCATTTT
CDR3: CASSTGGTGQPQHF
J: TRBJ1-5
D: TRBD1
size: NA
V: TRBV27

DNA: TGCAGCGTCGTCACAGGAGCGAACACTGAAGCTTTCTTT
CDR3: CSVVTGANTEAFF
J: TRBJ1-1
D: NA
size: once
V: TRBV29-1

DNA: TGTGCCAGCAGCCGACTAGCGGGAGGAGGGGAGCTGTTTTTT
CDR3: CASSRLAGGGELFF
J: TRBJ2-2
D: TRBD2
size: NA
V: TRBV7-9

DNA: TGTGCCAGCTCCCCTTGGACCGCGCCGGCCTACGAGCAGTACTTC
CDR3: CASSPWTAPAYEQYF
J: TRBJ2-7
D: NA
size: few
V: TRBV18

DNA: TGTGCCAGCAGCTTAGTCCTCGGGGGCCCAGGGACCCAGTACTTC
CDR3: CASSLVLGGPGTQYF
J: TRBJ2-5
D: NA
size: few
V: TRBV7-9

DNA: TGCGCCAGCAGCTTGGAGGGCAAGACCTACGAGCAGTACTTC
CDR3: CASSLEGKTYEQYF
J: TRBJ2-7
D: NA
size: NA
V: TRBV5-1

DNA: TGTGCCACCAGTGACGGCCCACAGGGGAGCACCGGGGAGCTGTTTTTT
CDR3: CATSDGPQGSTGELFF
J: TRBJ2-2
D: TRBD1
size: NA
V: TRBV24-1

DNA: TGCAGCAAAGTAAGGACTAGCGGGAAAGAAGATACGCAGTATTTT
CDR3: CSKVRTSGKEDTQYF
J: TRBJ2-3
D: TRBD2
size: many
V: TRBV20-1

DNA: TGTGCCAGCAGCAAAGGGTTACCTCACCGTCGACAGGGCAACGAGCAGTACTTC
CDR3: CASSKGLPHRRQGNEQYF
J: TRBJ2-7
D: NA
size: NA
V: TRBV21-1

DNA: TGTGCCAGCAGCGTAGACGGGCAGTTCTATGGCTACACCTTC
CDR3: CASSVDGQFYGYTF
J: TRBJ1-2
D: NA
size: NA
V: TRBV9

DNA: TGTGCCAGTACAGCTGGGGGAAACACCATATATTTT
CDR3: CASTAGGNTIYF
J: TRBJ1-3
D: NA
size: few
V: TRBV19

DNA: TGTGCCACCAGCGACCGGGGGGCCCACTACAATGAGCAGTTCTTC
CDR3: CATSDRGAHYNEQFF
J: TRBJ2-1
D: NA
size: NA
V: TRBV15

DNA: TGCGCCAGCAGCCCGGGGACTAGCGGGGGGGAGACCAAAAACATTCAGTACTTC
CDR3: CASSPGTSGGETKNIQYF
J: TRBJ2-4
D: TRBD2
size: few
V: TRBV5-1

DNA: TGCAGGGGTACCGGGAGGGCTTACAATGAGCAGTTCTTC
CDR3: CRGTGRAYNEQFF
J: TRBJ2-1
D: TRBD2
size: NA
V: TRBV20-1

DNA: TGTGCCAGCACTACCGGGTACTACGAGCAGTACTTC
CDR3: CASTTGYYEQYF
J: TRBJ2-7
D: NA
size: NA
V: TRBV12-3/TRBV12-4

DNA: TGTGCCACCAGTGATTCTTCCGGGACTAGTTTGTTCAATGAGCAGTTCTTC
CDR3: CATSDSSGTSLFNEQFF
J: TRBJ2-1
D: TRBD2
size: NA
V: TRBV24-1

DNA: TGTGCCACCAGCAGAGGGGAGCTCAGGGCGAACCCCTATGGCTACACCTTC
CDR3: CATSRGELRANPYGYTF
J: TRBJ1-2
D: NA
size: few
V: TRBV15

DNA: TGTGCCAGCGGCCAAAAAGCGCAGGTTTCCGGTGAGCAGTTCTTC
CDR3: CASGQKAQVSGEQFF
J: TRBJ2-1
D: NA
size: NA
V: TRBV27

DNA: TGTGCCACCAGTGACCGGCGGGACGACAATGAGCAGTTCTTC
CDR3: CATSDRRDDNEQFF
J: TRBJ2-1
D: NA
size: few
V: TRBV24-1

DNA: TGCAGTGCCCGACACGGCCTGAGCGTGGGCGAGCAGTACTTC
CDR3: CSARHGLSVGEQYF
J: TRBJ2-7
D: NA
size: NA
V: TRBV20-1

DNA: TGTGCCAGCAGTTTATCGGTGACAGGGTACACCGGGGAGCTGTTTTTT
CDR3: CASSLSVTGYTGELFF
J: TRBJ2-2
D: TRBD1
size: few
V: TRBV27

DNA: TGCAGTGCCACGGGATCGTATGGCTACACCTTC
CDR3: CSATGSYGYTF
J: TRBJ1-2
D: NA
size: NA
V: TRBV20-1

DNA: TGTGCCAGCAGCACTACGGGACAGAGGGACTATGGCTACACCTTC
CDR3: CASSTTGQRDYGYTF
J: TRBJ1-2
D: TRBD1
size: NA
V: TRBV7-9

DNA: TGCAGTGCTAAACAGGGGGCTAACACCGGGGAGCTGTTTTTT
CDR3: CSAKQGANTGELFF
J: TRBJ2-2
D: TRBD1
size: many
V: TRBV20-1

DNA: TGTGCCAGCAGCCAAGCGGGGACAGCAGAGACCCAGTACTTC
CDR3: CASSQAGTAETQYF
J: TRBJ2-5
D: NA
size: NA
V: TRBV7-2

DNA: TGTGCCAGCAGTGGAGGGAGGTATCAGCCCCAGCATTTT
CDR3: CASSGGRYQPQHF
J: TRBJ1-5
D: NA
size: once
V: TRBV6-1

DNA: TGTGCCATCAGTGACGTCAGCCAACCGGAAAAACTGTTTTTT
CDR3: CAISDVSQPEKLFF
J: TRBJ1-4
D: NA
size: few
V: TRBV10-3

DNA: TGTGCCACCAGTGATCCCGGGACTAGCGGACTCAATGAGCAGTTCTTC
CDR3: CATSDPGTSGLNEQFF
J: TRBJ2-1
D: TRBD2
size: few
V: TRBV24-1

DNA: TGTGCCAGCAGCTCCAGACTAGCGGGAGGGCGATTGACCCAGTACTTC
CDR3: CASSSRLAGGRLTQYF
J: TRBJ2-5
D: TRBD2
size: NA
V: TRBV5-6

DNA: TGTGCCAGCAGCCCGTGGGACAGGAGCTCCTACGAGCAGTACTTC
CDR3: CASSPWDRSSYEQYF
J: TRBJ2-7
D: TRBD1
size: NA
V: TRBV7-2

DNA: TGTGCCAGCAGCTCCGGGCGGGGCGGATTAAGCTCCTACGAGCAGTACTTC
CDR3: CASSSGRGGLSSYEQYF
J: TRBJ2-7
D: NA
size: many
V: TRBV7-2

DNA: TGTGCCAGCAGTCTACCTCCGGGAGAGTTGTGGGAGACCCAGTACTTC
CDR3: CASSLPPGELWETQYF
J: TRBJ2-5
D: NA
size: NA
V: TRBV6-2/TRBV6-3

DNA: TGTGCCAGCAGCTTAGAACAGGGGTACACAGATACGCAGTATTTT
CDR3: CASSLEQGYTDTQYF
J: TRBJ2-3
D: TRBD1
size: few
V: TRBV7-6

DNA: TGCGCCAGCAGCTTGGCAATAGGTCGAGCAGATACGCAGTATTTT
CDR3: CASSLAIGRADTQYF
J: TRBJ2-3
D: NA
size: few
V: TRBV5-1

DNA: TGTGCCAGCAGCTCGACGGAGCGACCCTACGAGCAGTACTTC
CDR3: CASSSTERPYEQYF
J: TRBJ2-7
D: NA
size: few
V: TRBV7-9

DNA: TGCAGCGTTGGGGGCGGTGGCCGAGCCAAAAACATTCAGTACTTC
CDR3: CSVGGGGRAKNIQYF
J: TRBJ2-4
D: NA
size: NA
V: TRBV29-1

DNA: TGCGCCAGCAGCGGGGGGACAACCAATTGGGTCACTGAAGCTTTCTTT
CDR3: CASSGGTTNWVTEAFF
J: TRBJ1-1
D: NA
size: few
V: TRBV5-1

DNA: TGTGCCTGGAGTGGGACAGGAAGCACTGAAGCTTTCTTT
CDR3: CAWSGTGSTEAFF
J: TRBJ1-1
D: TRBD1
size: few
V: TRBV30

DNA: TGCAGCGCTAAAAGGGCAGGGAACACTGAAGCTTTCTTT
CDR3: CSAKRAGNTEAFF
J: TRBJ1-1
D: NA
size: NA
V: TRBV29-1

DNA: TGTGCCAGCAGCCGGGGGTCAGGGACCCAAGAGACCCAGTACTTC
CDR3: CASSRGSGTQETQYF
J: TRBJ2-5
D: NA
size: few
V: TRBV7-2

DNA: TGTGCCACCAGCAGAGACCCCATGACAGGGTTACAAGAGACCCAGTACTTC
CDR3: CATSRDPMTGLQETQYF
J: TRBJ2-5
D: TRBD1
size: few
V: TRBV15

DNA: TGTGCCAGCAGTTCCCGACCGCGGGAGACCCAGTACTTC
CDR3: CASSSRPRETQYF
J: TRBJ2-5
D: NA
size: few
V: TRBV12-3/TRBV12-4

DNA: TGTGCCAGCAGAGCTGACAGGGCCATCACTGAAGCTTTCTTT
CDR3: CASRADRAITEAFF
J: TRBJ1-1
D: TRBD1
size: NA
V: TRBV7-9

DNA: TGCGCCAGCAGCCAAGAAACTAGCGGGGCCACCCCAGATACGCAGTATTTT
CDR3: CASSQETSGATPDTQYF
J: TRBJ2-3
D: TRBD2
size: NA
V: TRBV4-3

DNA: TGTGCCAGCAGTTACCGGACAGGGGGCACAGATACGCAGTATTTT
CDR3: CASSYRTGGTDTQYF
J: TRBJ2-3
D: TRBD1
size: few
V: TRBV12-3/TRBV12-4

DNA: TGTGCCACCAAGGCGGGAGGCTCAGATACGCAGTATTTT
CDR3: CATKAGGSDTQYF
J: TRBJ2-3
D: TRBD2
size: NA
V: TRBV24-1

DNA: TGTGCCAGCAGCCAAGCGATAACTAGCGGGGGCAACAATGAGCAGTTCTTC
CDR3: CASSQAITSGGNNEQFF
J: TRBJ2-1
D: TRBD2
size: NA
V: TRBV14

DNA: TGTGCCAGCAGTGGGATGCAAGGGAAGGGCTACACCTTC
CDR3: CASSGMQGKGYTF
J: TRBJ1-2
D: NA
size: NA
V: TRBV2

DNA: TGTGCCAGCAGTTTAGAACAGGGAATAGGTGAGCAGTTCTTC
CDR3: CASSLEQGIGEQFF
J: TRBJ2-1
D: NA
size: NA
V: TRBV12-3/TRBV12-4

DNA: TGTGCCACCAGTGATTGGGGGGAAGATACGCAGTATTTT
CDR3: CATSDWGEDTQYF
J: TRBJ2-3
D: NA
size: NA
V: TRBV24-1

DNA: TGTGCCAGCAGCTCCGGTCGGCGGGTATTAATAGAGACCCAGTACTTC
CDR3: CASSSGRRVLIETQYF
J: TRBJ2-5
D: NA
size: NA
V: TRBV7-8